This T cell receptor (beta chain) is from a study of blood T cell repertoires in COVID-19. Study in general: T cells, B-cell-depleted T cells, or PBMCs supplied cDNA or gDNA.

Produced via immunoSEQ multiplex PCR; TCRdb's table is partial and in-frame only. Here the sample spans more than 100,000 clones, 71% being singletons. The CDR3 totals 14 residues. V lost 3 bases and J 1 base, leaving 9 bases between the germline ends. Germline V gene sequence: CDR1 MNHEY, CDR2 SVGAGI. The chain joins TRBV6-5 to TRBJ2-5; TRBD2 is a possible D gene (5 bases). This TCR was recovered from a human donor with acute or convalescent COVID-19. The donor label of this sample is uncertain. The specimen was peripheral blood. The CDR3 nucleotides read TGTGCCAGCAGTTATTTCGGGATCCAAGAGACCCAGTACTTC. Amino acid sequence: CASSYFGIQETQYF.